This entry features one TCR beta chain sequence. In the authors' methods: Reference gene primer amplification in the assay estimated nucleated cell counts. Clones were read by immunoSEQ multiplex PCR, and TCRdb kept only the in-frame ones, dropping some. That table supplies the V and J calls and clone size; D and trimming were determined from the DNA. The sample includes 150,000 to 200,000 clones, roughly nine tenths of them seen just once. These data belong to a study of blood T cell repertoires in COVID-19. Across the study: There were acute and convalescent COVID-19 samples, and they came from the United States, Italy and Spain. T cells, B-cell-depleted T cells, or PBMCs provided the cDNA or gDNA that served as material.

V lost 2 bases, J lost 5 bases, and 6 bases stayed unmatched. The CDR3 is 14 residues long. Germline V gene data show CDR1 as MDHEN and CDR2 as SYDVKM. This TCR came from a man in his 70s with active or convalescent COVID-19. Sequenced sample: peripheral blood. This chain links TRBV28 with TRBJ2-7; 7 bases match TRBD1. The CDR3 loop reads CASSLALQGNEQYF. CDR3 coding DNA: TGTGCCAGCAGTTTAGCCCTACAGGGGAACGAGCAGTACTTC.